The source of this TCR beta chain is a study of blood T cell repertoires in COVID-19. About the research overall: In each case, the material was cDNA or gDNA derived from T cells, B-cell-depleted T cells, or PBMCs.

TCRdb keeps only in-frame clones here, not all; method: immunoSEQ multiplex PCR. Here the sample spans 260,000 or so clones, around 83% being singletons. CDR1 and CDR2 from the germline V gene are SGHDT and YYEEEE. V trimming: 3 bases; J trimming: 10 bases; junction bases outside the gene matches: 14. The CDR3 runs 15 residues. The sample consisted of peripheral blood. V and J are TRBV5-6 and TRBJ2-7; TRBD2 aligns across 9 bases. This sequence was found in an elderly man with acute or convalescent COVID-19. The CDR3 sequence is CASSSIYTSGSVQYF. As DNA, the CDR3 is TGTGCCAGCAGCTCCATCTACACTAGCGGGTCGGTTCAGTACTTC.